These 9 T cell receptor beta chains came from one sample sequenced in a study of blood T cell repertoires in COVID-19. TCRdb keeps only in-frame clones here, not all; method: immunoSEQ multiplex PCR. The sample lists 55,000 to 70,000 clones, nearly 90% occurring once. The sample consisted of peripheral blood. The receptors here all came from a woman aged 50 to 60 with COVID-19, enrolled during active disease.

The J gene is TRBJ1-3, the V gene TRBV6-5, with a possible D match to TRBD1 (5 bases). CDR3 length equals 16 residues. Trimming took 2 bases from V and 0 from J, leaving 11 bases between them. Germline V lookup: CDR1 MNHEY, CDR2 SVGAGI. The CDR3 spells CASSYARQGSGNTIYF. In nucleotides, the CDR3 is TGTGCCAGCAGTTACGCGCGCCAGGGCTCTGGAAACACCATATATTTT.

The rearrangement uses TRBV10-2 and TRBJ2-1, with 7 bases identical to TRBD1. This CDR3 comprises 15 residues. Germline V gene data show CDR1 as WSHSY and CDR2 as SAAADI. J was trimmed by 2 bases and V by 4 bases; bases with no gene match: 5. Here the CDR3 reads CASSGRQGPYNEQFF. CDR3 DNA sequence: TGCGCCAGCAGTGGAAGACAGGGCCCCTACAATGAGCAGTTCTTC.

The V call is TRBV6-5, the J call TRBJ1-5; D is undetermined. The CDR3 spans 12 residues. Trimming stripped 5 bases from V and 11 bases from J, with 13 bases between. Germline assignment: CDR1 MNHEY and CDR2 SVGAGI. CDR3 sequence reads: CASSTPPEAQHF. The DNA for the CDR3 is TGTGCCAGCAGTACTCCTCCTGAAGCCCAGCATTTT.

This chain connects TRBV4-2 to TRBJ1-5; the D gene is possibly TRBD1 (5 bases). Germline V gene sequence: CDR1 LGHNA, CDR2 YNFKEQ. The CDR3 sequence is 15 residues long. V gave up 5 bases and J gave up 4 bases, with 15 bases separating them. CDR3 nucleotides: TGTGCCAGCAGCACTCGACCAGCAGGGAATCAGCCCCAGCATTTT. This codes for CASSTRPAGNQPQHF.

V gene TRBV28 combines with J gene TRBJ1-1, with a weak D call TRBD1 (5 bases). The V gene's germline CDR1 is MDHEN and CDR2 SYDVKM. The V end was cut by 3 bases, the J end by 1 base, with 12 bases between. The CDR3 consists of 15 residues. The CDR3 region is CASSLPVGGNTEAFF. In nucleotides, the CDR3 is TGTGCCAGCAGTTTGCCGGTGGGGGGGAACACTGAAGCTTTCTTT. The whole variable domain, filled in from reference TRBV28 and TRBJ1-1, reads DVKVTQSSRYLVKRTGEKVFLECVQDMDHENMFWYRQDPGLGLRLIYFSYDVKMKEKGDIPEGYSVSREKKERFSLILESASTNQTSMYLCASSLPVGGNTEAFFGQGTRLTVV.

This clone was seen more than once but under ten times. This chain uses TRBV7-9 with TRBJ1-1, with 7 bases fitting TRBD1. The CDR3 runs to 17 residues. The V segment lost 0 bases and the J segment 2 bases; nucleotides outside the gene matches: 9. Per germline, CDR1 SEHNR and CDR2 FQNEAQ (reference sequence). The chain's CDR3 is CASSLAPSRDSNTEAFF. In nucleotides, the CDR3 is TGTGCCAGCAGCTTAGCTCCCTCTCGGGACAGCAACACTGAAGCTTTCTTT.

The chain combines TRBV7-8 with TRBJ2-7, with TRBD1 matching 10 bases. Germline V gene sequence: CDR1 SGHVS, CDR2 FQNEAQ. V shed 3 bases and J 3 bases; nucleotides not matched to a gene: 5. The CDR3 covers 15 residues. The CDR3 region has the DNA TGTGCCAGCAGCTTCGGGACAGGGGTAAACTACGAGCAGTACTTC. Translated: CASSFGTGVNYEQYF. Variable domain in full (rest from reference TRBV7-8 and TRBJ2-7): GAGVSQSPRYKVAKRGQDVALRCDPISGHVSLFWYQQALGQGPEFLTYFQNEAQLDKSGLPSDRFFAERPEGSVSTLKIQRTQQEDSAVYLCASSFGTGVNYEQYFGPGTRLTVT.

The chain has TRBV29-1 and TRBJ2-4; D is perhaps TRBD1 (6 bases). V lost 7 bases to trimming and J lost 9 bases, with 25 bases between them. This CDR3 comprises 15 residues. CDR1 and CDR2 (germline): SQVTM, ANQGSEA. CDR3 sequence (DNA): TGCAGCGCAAGACTCCAGGGGAAGAGGGAAGTCATTCAGTACTTC. It encodes CSARLQGKREVIQYF. Filled out from reference TRBV29-1 and TRBJ2-4, the complete variable domain reads SAVISQKPSRDICQRGTSLTIQCQVDSQVTMMFWYRQQPGQSLTLIATANQGSEATYESGFVIDKFPISRPNLTFSTLTVSNMSPEDSSIYLCSARLQGKREVIQYFGAGTRLSVL.

V gene TRBV6-6 combines with J gene TRBJ2-1; weak D call: TRBD1 (6 bases). This CDR3 spans 14 amino acids. Germline CDR1 reads MNHNY; CDR2 reads SVGAGI (reference sequence). The ends were cut back, 4 bases at V and 2 bases at J, with 9 bases in the middle. The CDR3 DNA follows: TGTGCCAGCAGTTCACAGGGTGCCTACAATGAGCAGTTCTTC. Translation gives CASSSQGAYNEQFF.